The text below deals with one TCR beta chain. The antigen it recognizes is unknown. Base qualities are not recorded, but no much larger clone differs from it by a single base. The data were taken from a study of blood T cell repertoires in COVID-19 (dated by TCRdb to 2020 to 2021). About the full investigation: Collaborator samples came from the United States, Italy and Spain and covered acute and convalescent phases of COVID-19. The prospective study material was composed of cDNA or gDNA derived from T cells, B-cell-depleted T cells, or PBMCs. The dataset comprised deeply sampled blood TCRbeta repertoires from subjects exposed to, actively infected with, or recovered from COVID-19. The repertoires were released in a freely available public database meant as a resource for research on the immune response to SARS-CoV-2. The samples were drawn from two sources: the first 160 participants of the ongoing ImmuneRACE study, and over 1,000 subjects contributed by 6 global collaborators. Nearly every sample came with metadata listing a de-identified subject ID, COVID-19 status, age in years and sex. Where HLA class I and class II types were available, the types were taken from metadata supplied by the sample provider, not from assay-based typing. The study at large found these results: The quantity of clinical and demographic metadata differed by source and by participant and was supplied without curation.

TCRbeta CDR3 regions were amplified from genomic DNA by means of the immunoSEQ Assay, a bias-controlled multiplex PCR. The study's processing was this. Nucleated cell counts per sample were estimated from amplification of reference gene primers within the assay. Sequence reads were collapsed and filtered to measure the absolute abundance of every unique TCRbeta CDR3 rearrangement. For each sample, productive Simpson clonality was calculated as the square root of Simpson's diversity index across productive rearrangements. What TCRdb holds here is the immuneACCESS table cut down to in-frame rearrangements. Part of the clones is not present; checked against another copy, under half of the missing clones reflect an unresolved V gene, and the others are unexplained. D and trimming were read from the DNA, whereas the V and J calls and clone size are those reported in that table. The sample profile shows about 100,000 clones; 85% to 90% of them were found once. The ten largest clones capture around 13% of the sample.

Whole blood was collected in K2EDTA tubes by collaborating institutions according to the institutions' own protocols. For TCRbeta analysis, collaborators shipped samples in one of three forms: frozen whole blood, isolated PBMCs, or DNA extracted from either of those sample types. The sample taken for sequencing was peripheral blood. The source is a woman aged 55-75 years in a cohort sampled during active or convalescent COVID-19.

CDR3 protein: CASSVGGLGPYEQYF. Read as DNA, the sequence is TGTGCCAGCAGCGTAGGGGGACTAGGGCCCTACGAGCAGTACTTC. Recombination connected TRBV9 to TRBJ2-7, and TRBD2 matches 8 of the central bases. Reading the germline V gene gives CDR1 SGDLS and CDR2 YYNGEE. After removal of 0 bases from V and 2 bases from J, the junction retains 4 bases not matched to a gene. Reading from cysteine to phenylalanine, the CDR3 counts 15 amino acids. The kept DNA is CDR3 alone, 45 bases in frame from the first base.